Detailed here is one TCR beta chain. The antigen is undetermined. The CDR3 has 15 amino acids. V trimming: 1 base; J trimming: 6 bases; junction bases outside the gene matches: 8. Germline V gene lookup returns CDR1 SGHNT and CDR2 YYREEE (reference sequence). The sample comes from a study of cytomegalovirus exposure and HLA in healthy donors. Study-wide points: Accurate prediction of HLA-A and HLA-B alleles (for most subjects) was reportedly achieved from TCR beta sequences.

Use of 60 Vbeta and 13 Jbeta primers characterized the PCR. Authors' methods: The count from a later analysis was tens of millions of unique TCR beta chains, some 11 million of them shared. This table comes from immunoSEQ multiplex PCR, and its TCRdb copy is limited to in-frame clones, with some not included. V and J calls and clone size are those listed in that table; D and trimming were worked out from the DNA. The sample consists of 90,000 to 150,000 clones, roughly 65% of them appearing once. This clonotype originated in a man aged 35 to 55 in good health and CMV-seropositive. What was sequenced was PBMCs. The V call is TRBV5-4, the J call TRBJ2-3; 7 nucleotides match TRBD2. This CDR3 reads CASSLLKRGMDTQYF. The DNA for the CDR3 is TGTGCCAGCAGCTTGTTGAAGCGGGGTATGGATACGCAGTATTTT.